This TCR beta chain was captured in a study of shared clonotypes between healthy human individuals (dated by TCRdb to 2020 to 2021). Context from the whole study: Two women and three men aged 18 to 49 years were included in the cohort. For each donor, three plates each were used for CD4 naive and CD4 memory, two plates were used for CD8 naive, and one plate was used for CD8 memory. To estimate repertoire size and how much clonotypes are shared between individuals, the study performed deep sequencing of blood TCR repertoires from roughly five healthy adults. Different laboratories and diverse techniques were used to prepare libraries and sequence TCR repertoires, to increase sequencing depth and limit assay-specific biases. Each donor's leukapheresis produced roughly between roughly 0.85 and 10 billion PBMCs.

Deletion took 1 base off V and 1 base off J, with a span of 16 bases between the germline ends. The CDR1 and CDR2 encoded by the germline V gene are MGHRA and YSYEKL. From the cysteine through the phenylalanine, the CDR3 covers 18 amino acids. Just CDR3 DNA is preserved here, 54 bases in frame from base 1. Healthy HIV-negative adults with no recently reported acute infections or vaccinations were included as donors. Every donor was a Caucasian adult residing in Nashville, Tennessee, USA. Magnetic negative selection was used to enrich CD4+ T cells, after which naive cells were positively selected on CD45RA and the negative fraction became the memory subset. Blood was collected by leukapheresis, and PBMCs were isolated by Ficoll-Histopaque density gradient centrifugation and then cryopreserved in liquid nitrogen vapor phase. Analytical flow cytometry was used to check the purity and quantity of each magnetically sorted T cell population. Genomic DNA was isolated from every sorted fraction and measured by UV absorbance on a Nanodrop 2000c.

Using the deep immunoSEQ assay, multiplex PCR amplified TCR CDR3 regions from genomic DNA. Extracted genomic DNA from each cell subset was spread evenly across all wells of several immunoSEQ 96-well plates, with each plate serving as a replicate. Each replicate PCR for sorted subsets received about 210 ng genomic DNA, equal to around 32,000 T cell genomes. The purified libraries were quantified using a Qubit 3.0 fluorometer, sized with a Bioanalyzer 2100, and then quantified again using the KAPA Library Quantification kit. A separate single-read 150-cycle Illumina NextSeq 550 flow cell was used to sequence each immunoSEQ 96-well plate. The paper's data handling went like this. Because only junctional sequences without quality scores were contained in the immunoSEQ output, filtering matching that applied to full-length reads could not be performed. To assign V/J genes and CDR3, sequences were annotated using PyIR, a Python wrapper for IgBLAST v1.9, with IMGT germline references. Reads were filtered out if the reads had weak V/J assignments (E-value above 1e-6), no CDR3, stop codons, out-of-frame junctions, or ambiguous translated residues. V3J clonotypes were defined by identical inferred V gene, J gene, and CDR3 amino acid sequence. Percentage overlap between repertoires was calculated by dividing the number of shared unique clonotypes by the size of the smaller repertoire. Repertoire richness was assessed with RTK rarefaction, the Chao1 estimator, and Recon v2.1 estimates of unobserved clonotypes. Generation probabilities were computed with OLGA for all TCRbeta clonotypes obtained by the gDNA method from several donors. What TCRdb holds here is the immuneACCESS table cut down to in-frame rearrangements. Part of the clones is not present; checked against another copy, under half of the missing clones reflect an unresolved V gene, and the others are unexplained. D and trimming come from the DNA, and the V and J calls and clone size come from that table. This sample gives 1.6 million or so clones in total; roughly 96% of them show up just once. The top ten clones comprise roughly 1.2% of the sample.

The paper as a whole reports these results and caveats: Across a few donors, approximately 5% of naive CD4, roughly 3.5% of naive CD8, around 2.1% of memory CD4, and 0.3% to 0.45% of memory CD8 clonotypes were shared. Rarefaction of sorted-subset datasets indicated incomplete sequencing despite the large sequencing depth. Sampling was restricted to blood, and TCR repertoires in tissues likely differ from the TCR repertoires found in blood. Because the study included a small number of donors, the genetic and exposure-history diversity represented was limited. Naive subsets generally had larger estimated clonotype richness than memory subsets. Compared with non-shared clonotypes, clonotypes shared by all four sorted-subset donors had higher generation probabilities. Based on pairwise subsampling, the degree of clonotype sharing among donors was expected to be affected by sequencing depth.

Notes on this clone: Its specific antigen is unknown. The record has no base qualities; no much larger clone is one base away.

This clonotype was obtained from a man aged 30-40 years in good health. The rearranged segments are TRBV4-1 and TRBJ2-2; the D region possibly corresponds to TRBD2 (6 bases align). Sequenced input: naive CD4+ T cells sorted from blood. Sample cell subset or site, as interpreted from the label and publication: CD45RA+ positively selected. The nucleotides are TGCGCCAGCAGCCAAGGTGGTCTCGCGGGGTTGAACACCGGGGAGCTGTTTTTT. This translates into CASSQGGLAGLNTGELFF.